This TCR beta chain was sequenced for a study of blood T cell repertoires in COVID-19. This CDR3 is built from 17 residues. Germline loops: CDR1 SGHRS, CDR2 YFSETQ. V shed 1 base, J shed 5 bases, and the junction held 11 bases outside the gene matches. As handled by the study authors: The authors estimated nucleated cell counts from reference gene primer amplification. TCRdb's table, derived via immunoSEQ multiplex PCR, lists solely in-frame clones and lacks some. V, J and clone size are taken as reported in that table, and D and trimming were inferred from the DNA itself. Among approximately 240,000 clones listed, about four fifths were seen once.

The sample was peripheral blood. The chain recombines TRBV5-1 with TRBJ2-5; the match to TRBD2 covers 10 bases. The TCR was taken from a woman aged 25 to 45 who had recovered from COVID-19. The CDR3 region has the DNA TGCGCCAGCAGCTTGACAGCTAGCGGGAGAGTGGGTGAGACCCAGTACTTC. It codes for CASSLTASGRVGETQYF.